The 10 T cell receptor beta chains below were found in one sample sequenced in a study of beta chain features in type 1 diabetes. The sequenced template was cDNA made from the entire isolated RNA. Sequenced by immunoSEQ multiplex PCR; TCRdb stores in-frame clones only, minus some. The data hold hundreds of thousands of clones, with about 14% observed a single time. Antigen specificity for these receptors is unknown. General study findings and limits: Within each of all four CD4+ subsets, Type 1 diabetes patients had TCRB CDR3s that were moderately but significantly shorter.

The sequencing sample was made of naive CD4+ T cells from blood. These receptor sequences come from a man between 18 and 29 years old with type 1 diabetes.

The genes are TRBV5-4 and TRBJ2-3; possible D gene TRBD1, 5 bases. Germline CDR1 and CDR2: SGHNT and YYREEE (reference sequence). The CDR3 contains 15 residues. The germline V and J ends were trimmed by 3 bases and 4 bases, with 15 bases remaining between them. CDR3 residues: CASSSWTPVPDTQYF. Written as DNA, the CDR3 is TGTGCCAGCAGCTCATGGACACCCGTCCCAGATACGCAGTATTTT.

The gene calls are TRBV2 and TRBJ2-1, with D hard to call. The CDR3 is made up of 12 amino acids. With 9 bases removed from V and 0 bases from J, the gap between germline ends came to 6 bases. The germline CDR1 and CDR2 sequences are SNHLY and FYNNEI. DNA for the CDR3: TGTGCCAGTTCCGTCTCCTACAATGAGCAGTTCTTC. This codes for CASSVSYNEQFF.

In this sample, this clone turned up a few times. The CDR3 loop reads CASSQAASGLAVTDTQYF. In DNA, the CDR3 is TGCGCCAGCAGCCAAGCTGCCTCCGGACTAGCGGTCACAGATACGCAGTATTTT. The chain uses TRBV4-3 and TRBJ2-3, with 10 positions matching TRBD2. V lost 1 base to trimming and J lost 2 bases; unmatched junction nucleotides: 9. The length of the CDR3 is 18 residues. Germline V gene data show CDR1 as LGHNA and CDR2 as YSLEER.

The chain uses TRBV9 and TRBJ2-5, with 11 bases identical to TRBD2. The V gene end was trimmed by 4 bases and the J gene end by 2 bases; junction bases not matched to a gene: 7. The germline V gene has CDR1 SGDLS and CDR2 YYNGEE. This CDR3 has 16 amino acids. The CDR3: CASSPRSSGGQETQYF. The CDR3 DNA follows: TGTGCCAGCAGCCCCCGATCTAGCGGGGGGCAAGAGACCCAGTACTTC.

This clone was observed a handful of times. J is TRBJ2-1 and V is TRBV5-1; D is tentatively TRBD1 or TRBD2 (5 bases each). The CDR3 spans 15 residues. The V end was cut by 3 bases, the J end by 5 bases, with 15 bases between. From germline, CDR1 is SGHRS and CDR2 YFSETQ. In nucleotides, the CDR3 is TGCGCCAGCAGCTCAGACTTCCGGGACGACAATGAGCAGTTCTTC. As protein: CASSSDFRDDNEQFF.

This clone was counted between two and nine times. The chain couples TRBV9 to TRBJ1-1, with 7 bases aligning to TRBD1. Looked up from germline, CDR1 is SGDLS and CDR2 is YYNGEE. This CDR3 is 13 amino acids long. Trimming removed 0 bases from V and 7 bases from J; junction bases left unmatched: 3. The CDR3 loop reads CASSVEGQDEAFF. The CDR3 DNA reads TGTGCCAGCAGCGTAGAAGGACAGGATGAAGCTTTCTTT.

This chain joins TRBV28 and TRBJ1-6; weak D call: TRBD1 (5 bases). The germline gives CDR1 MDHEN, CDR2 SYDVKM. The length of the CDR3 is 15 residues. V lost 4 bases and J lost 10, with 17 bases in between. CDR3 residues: CASSSTQDPRSPLHF. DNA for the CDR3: TGTGCCAGCAGTTCAACACAGGATCCCAGGTCACCCCTCCACTTT.

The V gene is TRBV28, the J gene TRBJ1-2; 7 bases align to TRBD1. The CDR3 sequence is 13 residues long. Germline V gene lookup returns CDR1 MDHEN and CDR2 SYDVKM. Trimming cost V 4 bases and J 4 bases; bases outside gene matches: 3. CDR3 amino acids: CASSSGTAYGYTF. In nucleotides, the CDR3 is TGTGCCAGCAGTTCCGGGACAGCCTATGGCTACACCTTC.

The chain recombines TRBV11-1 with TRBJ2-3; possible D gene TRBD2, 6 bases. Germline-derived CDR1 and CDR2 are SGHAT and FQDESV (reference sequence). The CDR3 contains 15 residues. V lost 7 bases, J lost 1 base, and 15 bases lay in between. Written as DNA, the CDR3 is TGTGCCAGCAAGCTCGGCCGGGAGCGCACAGATACGCAGTATTTT. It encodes CASKLGRERTDTQYF. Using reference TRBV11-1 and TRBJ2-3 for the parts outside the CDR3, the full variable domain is EAEVAQSPRYKITEKSQAVAFWCDPISGHATLYWYRQILGQGPELLVQFQDESVVDDSQLPKDRFSAERLKGVDSTLKIQPAELGDSAMYLCASKLGRERTDTQYFGPGTRLTVL.

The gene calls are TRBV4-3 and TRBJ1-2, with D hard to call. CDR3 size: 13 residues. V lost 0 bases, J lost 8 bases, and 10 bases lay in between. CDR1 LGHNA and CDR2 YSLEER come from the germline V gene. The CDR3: CASSQEVGRGYTF. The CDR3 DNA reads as TGCGCCAGCAGCCAAGAGGTGGGGAGGGGCTACACCTTC.